This T cell receptor beta chain was sequenced during a study of blood T cell repertoires in COVID-19. On the study more broadly: The United States, Italy and Spain were the sources of the acute and convalescent COVID-19 samples. T cells, B-cell-depleted T cells, or PBMCs provided the cDNA or gDNA that served as material.

In the source study's methods: Estimation of nucleated cell counts was performed using reference gene primer amplification. Using immunoSEQ multiplex PCR, the repertoire was profiled, and TCRdb retains in-frame clones only, with some absent. D and trimming were read from the DNA, whereas the V and J calls and clone size are those reported in that table. Of 59,000 or so clones listed, just over 90% were seen once; the top ten hold roughly 1.7%. The CDR3 is made up of 14 amino acids. V lost 8 bases and J lost 0, with 11 bases in between. Per the germline V gene, CDR1 is MDHEN and CDR2 is SYDVKM. This clone has more than one count but fewer than ten.

Specimen: peripheral blood. The clonotype originates from a human donor in a cohort sampled during active COVID-19. The genes are TRBV28 and TRBJ1-3; the D is unclear. The CDR3 region is CASVGPISGNTIYF. In DNA, the CDR3 is TGTGCCAGCGTTGGGCCCATCTCTGGAAACACCATATATTTT.